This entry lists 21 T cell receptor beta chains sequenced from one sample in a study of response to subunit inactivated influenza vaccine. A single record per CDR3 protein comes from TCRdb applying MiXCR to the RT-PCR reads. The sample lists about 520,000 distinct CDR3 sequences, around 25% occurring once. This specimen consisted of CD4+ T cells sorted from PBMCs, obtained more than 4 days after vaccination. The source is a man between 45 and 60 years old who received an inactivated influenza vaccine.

CDR3 in amino acids: CASSQIQGTGELFF. The CDR3 region has the DNA TGTGCCAGCAGCCAAATCCAGGGAACCGGGGAGCTGTTTTTT. The chain joins TRBV14 to TRBJ2-2; the D gene is possibly TRBD1 (5 bases). This CDR3 has 14 amino acids. V lost 2 bases and J 5 bases, leaving 9 bases between the germline ends. Germline CDR1 is SGHDN and CDR2 is FVKESK.

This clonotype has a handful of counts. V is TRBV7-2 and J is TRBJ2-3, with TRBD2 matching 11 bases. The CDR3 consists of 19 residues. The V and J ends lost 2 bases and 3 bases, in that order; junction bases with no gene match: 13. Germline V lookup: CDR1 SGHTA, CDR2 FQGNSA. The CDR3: CASSLTTSGNLRRTDTQYF. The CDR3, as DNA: TGTGCCAGCAGCTTAACGACTAGCGGGAACCTTAGGAGGACAGATACGCAGTATTTT.

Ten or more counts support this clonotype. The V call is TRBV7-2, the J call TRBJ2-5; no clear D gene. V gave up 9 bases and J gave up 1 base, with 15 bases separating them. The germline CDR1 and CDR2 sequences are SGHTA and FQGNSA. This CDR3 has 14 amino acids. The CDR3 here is CASQLTVAQETQYF. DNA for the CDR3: TGTGCCAGTCAACTAACGGTGGCCCAAGAGACCCAGTACTTC.

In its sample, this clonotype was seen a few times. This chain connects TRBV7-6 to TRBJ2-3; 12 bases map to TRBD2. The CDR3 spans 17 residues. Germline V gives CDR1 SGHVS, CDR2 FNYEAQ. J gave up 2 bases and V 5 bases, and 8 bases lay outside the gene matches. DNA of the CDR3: TGTGCCAGCAGCACCCAAACTAGCGGGGGGCTCACAGATACGCAGTATTTT. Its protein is CASSTQTSGGLTDTQYF.

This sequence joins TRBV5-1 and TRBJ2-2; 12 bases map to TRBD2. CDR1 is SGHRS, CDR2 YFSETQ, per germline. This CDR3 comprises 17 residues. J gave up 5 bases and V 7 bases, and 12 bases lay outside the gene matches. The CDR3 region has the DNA TGCGCCAGCGGCGAACTACCGACTAGCGGGAGTACCGGGGAGCTGTTTTTT. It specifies CASGELPTSGSTGELFF.

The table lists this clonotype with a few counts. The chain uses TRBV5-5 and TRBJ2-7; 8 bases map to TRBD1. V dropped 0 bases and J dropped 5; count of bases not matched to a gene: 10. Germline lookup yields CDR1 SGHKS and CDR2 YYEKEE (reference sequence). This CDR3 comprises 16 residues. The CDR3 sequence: CASSLALQGGLNEQYF. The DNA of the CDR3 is TGTGCCAGCAGCTTGGCCTTACAGGGGGGTCTGAACGAGCAGTACTTC.

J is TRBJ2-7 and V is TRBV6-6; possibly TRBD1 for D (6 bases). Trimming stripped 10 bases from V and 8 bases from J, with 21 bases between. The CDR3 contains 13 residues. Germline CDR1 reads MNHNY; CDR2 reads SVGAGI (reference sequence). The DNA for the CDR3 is TGTGCCACCAAGATAGGGACATTTTCTCAGCAGTACTTC. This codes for CATKIGTFSQQYF.

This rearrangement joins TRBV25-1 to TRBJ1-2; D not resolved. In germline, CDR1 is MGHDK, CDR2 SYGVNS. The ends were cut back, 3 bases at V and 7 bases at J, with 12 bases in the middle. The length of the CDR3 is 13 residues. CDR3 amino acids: CASSDSWAGGYTF. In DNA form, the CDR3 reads TGTGCCAGCAGTGACTCATGGGCGGGTGGCTACACCTTC.

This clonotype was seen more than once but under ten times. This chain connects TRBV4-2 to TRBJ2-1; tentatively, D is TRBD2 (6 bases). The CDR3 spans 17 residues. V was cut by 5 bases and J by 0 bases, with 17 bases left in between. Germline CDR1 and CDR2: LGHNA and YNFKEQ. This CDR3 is CASSSTRKLFSYNEQFF. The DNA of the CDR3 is TGTGCCAGCAGCTCGACTAGGAAACTCTTCTCCTACAATGAGCAGTTCTTC.

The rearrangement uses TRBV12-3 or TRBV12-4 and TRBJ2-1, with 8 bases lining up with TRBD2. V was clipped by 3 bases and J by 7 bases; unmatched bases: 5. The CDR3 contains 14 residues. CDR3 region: CASSFLAGANEQFF. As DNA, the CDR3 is TGTGCCAGCAGTTTTCTAGCGGGCGCGAATGAGCAGTTCTTC.

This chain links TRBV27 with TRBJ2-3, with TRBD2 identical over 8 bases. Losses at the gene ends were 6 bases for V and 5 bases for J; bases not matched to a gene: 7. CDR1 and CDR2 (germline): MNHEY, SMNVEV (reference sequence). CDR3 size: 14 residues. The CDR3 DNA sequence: TGTGCCAGCAGGCGGGGGGCGACGCTAGATACGCAGTATTTT. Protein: CASRRGATLDTQYF.

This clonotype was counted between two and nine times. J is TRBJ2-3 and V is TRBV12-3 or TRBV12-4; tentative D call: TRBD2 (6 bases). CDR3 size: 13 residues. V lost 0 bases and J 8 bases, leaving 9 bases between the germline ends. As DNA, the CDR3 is TGTGCCAGCAGTTTAGCGGAGGGTTTTACGCAGTATTTT. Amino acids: CASSLAEGFTQYF.

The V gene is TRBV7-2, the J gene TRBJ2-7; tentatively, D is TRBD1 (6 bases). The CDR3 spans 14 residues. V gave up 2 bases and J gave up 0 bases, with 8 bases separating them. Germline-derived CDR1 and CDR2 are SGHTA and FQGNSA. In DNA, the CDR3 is TGTGCCAGCAGCTTACAGGGGAACTCCTACGAGCAGTACTTC. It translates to CASSLQGNSYEQYF.

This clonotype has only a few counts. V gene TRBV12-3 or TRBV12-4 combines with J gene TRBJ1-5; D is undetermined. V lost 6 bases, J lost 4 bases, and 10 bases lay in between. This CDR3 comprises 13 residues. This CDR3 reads CASRSIGNQPQHF. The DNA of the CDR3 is TGTGCCAGCAGAAGCATCGGAAATCAGCCCCAGCATTTT.

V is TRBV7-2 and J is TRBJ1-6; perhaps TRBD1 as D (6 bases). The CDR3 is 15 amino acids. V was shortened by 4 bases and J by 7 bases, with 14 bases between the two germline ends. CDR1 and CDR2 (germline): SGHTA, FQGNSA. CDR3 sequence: CASSSRTDSNSPLHF. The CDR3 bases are TGTGCCAGCAGCTCACGGACAGACTCCAATTCACCCCTCCACTTT.

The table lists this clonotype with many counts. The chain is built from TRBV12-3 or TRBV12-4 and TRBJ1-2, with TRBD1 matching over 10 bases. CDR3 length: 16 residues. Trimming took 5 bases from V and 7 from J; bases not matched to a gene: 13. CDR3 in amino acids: CASSAGTGDILVGYTF. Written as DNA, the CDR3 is TGTGCCAGCAGTGCCGGGACAGGGGATATTTTAGTTGGCTACACCTTC.

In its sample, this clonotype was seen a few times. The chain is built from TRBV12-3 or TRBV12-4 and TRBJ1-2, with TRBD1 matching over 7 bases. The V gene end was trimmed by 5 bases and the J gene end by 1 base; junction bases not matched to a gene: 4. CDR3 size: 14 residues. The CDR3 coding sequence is TGTGCCAGCAGTCCCCAGGGGGGTAACTATGGCTACACCTTC. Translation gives CASSPQGGNYGYTF.

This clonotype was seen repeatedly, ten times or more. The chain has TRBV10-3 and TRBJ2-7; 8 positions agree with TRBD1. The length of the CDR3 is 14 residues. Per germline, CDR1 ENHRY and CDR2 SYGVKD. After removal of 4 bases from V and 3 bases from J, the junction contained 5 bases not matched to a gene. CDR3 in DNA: TGTGCCATCAGTGGGACAGGGAACGGCTACGAGCAGTACTTC. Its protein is CAISGTGNGYEQYF.

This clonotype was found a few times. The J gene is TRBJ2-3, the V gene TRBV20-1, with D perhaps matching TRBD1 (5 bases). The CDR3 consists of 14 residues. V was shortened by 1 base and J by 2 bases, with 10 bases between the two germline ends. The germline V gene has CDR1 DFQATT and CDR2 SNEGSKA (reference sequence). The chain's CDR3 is CSARGTGDTDTQYF. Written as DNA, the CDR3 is TGCAGTGCTAGAGGCACAGGCGACACAGATACGCAGTATTTT.

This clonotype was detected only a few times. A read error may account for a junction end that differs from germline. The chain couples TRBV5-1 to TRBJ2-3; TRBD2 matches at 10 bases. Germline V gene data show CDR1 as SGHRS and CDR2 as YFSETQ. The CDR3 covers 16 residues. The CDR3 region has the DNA TGTGCCAGCAGTTTAGCTAGCGGGGGACGCACAGATACGCAGTATTTT. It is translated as CASSLASGGRTDTQYF.

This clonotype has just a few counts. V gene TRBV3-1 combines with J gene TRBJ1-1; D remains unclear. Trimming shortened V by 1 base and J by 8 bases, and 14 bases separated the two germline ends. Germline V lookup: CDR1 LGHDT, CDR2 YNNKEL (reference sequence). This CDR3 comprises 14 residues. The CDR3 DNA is TGTGCCAGCAGCCAAGTAACGCGAGCATCCGAAGCTTTCTTT. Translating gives CASSQVTRASEAFF.